One and the same sample provided the 20 T cell receptor beta chains below, sequenced in a study of siplizumab effects on memory and regulatory T cells. Sequencing used immunoSEQ multiplex PCR; TCRdb keeps in-frame clones, though not all of them. The table records nearly 95,000 clones, 90% to 95% of them present only once. Sequenced sample: non-Treg CD4+ T cells sorted from blood. Source of these receptors: a human donor in good health.

The chain couples TRBV19 to TRBJ1-2; 9 bases fit TRBD1. The V and J ends lost 7 bases and 8 bases, in that order; junction bases with no gene match: 5. The CDR3 covers 12 residues. Looked up from germline, CDR1 is LNHDA and CDR2 is SQIVND (reference sequence). CDR3 loop: CASTPGQGGYTF. The CDR3 DNA sequence: TGTGCCAGTACCCCGGGACAGGGAGGCTACACCTTC.

This clone was counted a single time. The genes are TRBV30 and TRBJ2-5; 13 bases map to TRBD2. The CDR3 consists of 19 residues. CDR1 and CDR2 from the germline V gene are GTSNPN and SVGIG (reference sequence). The junction had 18 bases not matched to a gene; V was cut back by 3 bases and J by 5 bases. Here the CDR3 DNA reads TGTGCCTGGAGAGGGGTGGTCACTAGCGGGAGGGCCATTTCGGAGACCCAGTACTTC. Translating gives CAWRGVVTSGRAISETQYF.

This chain links TRBV4-1 with TRBJ2-7; TRBD2 aligns across 8 bases. Germline CDR1 and CDR2: MGHRA and YSYEKL. The V segment lost 5 bases and the J segment 0 bases; nucleotides outside the gene matches: 15. This CDR3 spans 18 amino acids. In DNA, the CDR3 is TGCGCCAGCAGCGGACACGCAGCGGGGGCCCCTAGCTCCTACGAGCAGTACTTC. It codes for CASSGHAAGAPSSYEQYF.

This sequence joins TRBV14 and TRBJ2-7; D ambiguous. This CDR3 spans 13 amino acids. Deletions cut 5 bases from V and 7 bases from J, with 15 bases between. CDR1 is SGHDN and CDR2 is FVKESK in the germline V gene. CDR3: CASSTARGREQYF. The CDR3 DNA reads as TGTGCCAGCAGCACGGCCCGAGGCCGGGAGCAGTACTTC.

The chain couples TRBV30 to TRBJ2-2, with 7 positions matching TRBD1. Germline assignment: CDR1 GTSNPN and CDR2 SVGIG (reference sequence). The CDR3 loop spans 13 amino acids. Germline trimming cut 2 bases from V and 10 bases from J; bases unmatched to any gene: 7. CDR3 sequence (DNA): TGTGCCTGGAGTTCCCGACAGGGAGAGGAGCTGTTTTTT. Translating gives CAWSSRQGEELFF.

The CDR3 sequence: CASTPSGGAYPREGSYNEQFF. The CDR3 DNA reads TGTGCCAGCACCCCCTCCGGAGGGGCCTATCCGCGGGAGGGCTCCTACAATGAGCAGTTCTTC. This chain connects TRBV13 to TRBJ2-1, with TRBD2 matching 9 bases. The germline CDR1 and CDR2 sequences are PRHDT and FYEKMQ (reference sequence). After removal of 7 bases from V and 0 bases from J, the junction contained 22 bases not matched to a gene. This CDR3 region has 21 residues. The whole variable domain, remainder taken from reference TRBV13 and TRBJ2-1, is AAGVIQSPRHLIKEKRETATLKCYPIPRHDTVYWYQQGPGQDPQFLISFYEKMQSDKGSIPDRFSAQQFSDYHSELNMSSLELGDSALYFCASTPSGGAYPREGSYNEQFFGPGTRLTVL.

Here the CDR3 reads CASSVGQEYGYTF. The CDR3, as DNA: TGTGCCAGCAGCGTAGGGCAGGAATATGGCTACACCTTC. The rearrangement links TRBV9 to TRBJ1-2; no clear D gene. Germline CDR1 is SGDLS and CDR2 is YYNGEE. This CDR3 contains 13 residues. The germline V and J ends were trimmed by 0 bases and 5 bases, with 8 bases remaining between them. The full variable domain, in which reference TRBV9 and TRBJ1-2 provide the parts outside the CDR3, is DSGVTQTPKHLITATGQRVTLRCSPRSGDLSVYWYQQSLDQGLQFLIQYYNGEERAKGNILERFSAQQFPDLHSELNLSSLELGDSALYFCASSVGQEYGYTFGSGTRLTVV.

This chain links TRBV6-1 with TRBJ2-3, with a possible D match to TRBD2 (6 bases). Trimming shortened V by 2 bases and J by 7 bases, and 13 bases separated the two germline ends. This CDR3 spans 14 amino acids. In germline, CDR1 is MNHNS, CDR2 SASEGT. CDR3 coding DNA: TGTGCCAGCAGTGAACTGGACTACTCAAATACGCAGTATTTT. Translation: CASSELDYSNTQYF.

This chain uses TRBV11-3 with TRBJ2-1; a possible D gene is TRBD2 (6 bases). V was shortened by 2 bases and J by 7 bases, with 15 bases between the two germline ends. The CDR3 is made up of 15 amino acids. In germline, CDR1 is SGHNT, CDR2 YENEEA. CDR3: CASSLNGGSPNEQFF. DNA of the CDR3: TGTGCCAGCAGCTTAAACGGGGGATCCCCAAATGAGCAGTTCTTC.

J is TRBJ2-3 and V is TRBV7-2, with D perhaps given as TRBD1 or TRBD2 (5 bases each). The CDR3 sequence is 15 residues long. Germline lookup yields CDR1 SGHTA and CDR2 FQGNSA. V lost 1 base to trimming and J lost 5 bases, with 13 bases between them. The CDR3 DNA reads as TGTGCCAGCAGCTTAGGTGGGGGAGTTGGAGATACGCAGTATTTT. Amino acid sequence: CASSLGGGVGDTQYF.

This chain uses TRBV7-6 with TRBJ1-1; a weak D match, TRBD1 (5 bases). The germline V gene encodes CDR1 SGHVS and CDR2 FNYEAQ. The V and J ends lost 3 bases and 3 bases respectively, with 14 bases between them. The CDR3 loop spans 15 amino acids. CDR3 sequence: CASSLRAGRDTEAFF. The CDR3 DNA sequence: TGTGCCAGCAGCTTGCGCGCAGGGCGGGACACTGAAGCTTTCTTT.

The chain is built from TRBV18 and TRBJ2-1; 11 nucleotides line up with TRBD2. V lost 0 bases, J lost 8 bases, and 6 bases stayed unmatched. The CDR3 extends over 16 amino acids. In germline, CDR1 is KGHSH, CDR2 LQKENI. For the CDR3, the DNA is TGTGCCAGCTCACCACCGGGTCTAGCGGGGGGTGATGAGCAGTTCTTC. As protein: CASSPPGLAGGDEQFF.

The gene calls are TRBV9 and TRBJ1-5; 7 positions match TRBD1. The V gene end was trimmed by 4 bases and the J gene end by 6 bases; junction bases not matched to a gene: 10. CDR1 and CDR2 (germline): SGDLS, YYNGEE. The CDR3 is 15 amino acids. Here the CDR3 DNA reads TGTGCCAGCAGCCAGGGGGGGCGCGATGGTCAGCCCCAGCATTTT. Residues: CASSQGGRDGQPQHF.

V usage is TRBV7-8 and J usage is TRBJ1-5; 10 bases are a match to TRBD1. The CDR3 is 16 residues long. Germline-derived CDR1 and CDR2 are SGHVS and FQNEAQ. Trimming cost V 5 bases and J 6 bases; bases outside gene matches: 10. The CDR3 here is CASSPGSGDRGQPQHF. The DNA for the CDR3 is TGTGCCAGCAGCCCCGGTTCGGGGGACAGGGGTCAGCCCCAGCATTTT.

CDR3 protein: CASSYEPGGGYTF. DNA of the CDR3: TGTGCCAGCAGTTACGAACCTGGGGGGGGCTACACCTTC. The rearrangement joins TRBV6-5 to TRBJ1-2; possible D gene TRBD1, 5 bases. Trimming took off 2 bases at V and 8 bases at J, with 12 bases between the two ends. Per the germline V gene, CDR1 is MNHEY and CDR2 is SVGAGI. The CDR3 is 13 residues long.

J is TRBJ2-5 and V is TRBV7-2; maybe TRBD2 (5 bases). Germline lookup yields CDR1 SGHTA and CDR2 FQGNSA. The CDR3 is made up of 15 amino acids. Trimming removed 0 bases at V and 3 bases at J, with 11 bases between. CDR3: CASSLAGVKEETQYF. CDR3 bases: TGTGCCAGCAGCTTAGCGGGAGTGAAGGAAGAGACCCAGTACTTC.

The chain recombines TRBV6-5 with TRBJ2-7, with D uncertain. V was clipped by 5 bases and J by 6 bases, with 11 bases between them. Germline-derived CDR1 and CDR2 are MNHEY and SVGAGI. The CDR3 covers 12 residues. The CDR3 sequence is CASSQNTVEQYF. The CDR3 DNA is TGTGCCAGCAGTCAAAACACCGTCGAGCAGTACTTC.

The J gene is TRBJ2-3, the V gene TRBV30; D might be TRBD1 (5 bases). CDR3 length: 12 residues. Per germline, CDR1 GTSNPN and CDR2 SVGIG (reference sequence). The V and J ends lost 0 bases and 14 bases respectively, with 15 bases between them. The CDR3 region is CAWSVTGGKGYF. CDR3 nucleotides: TGTGCCTGGAGTGTAACAGGCGGAAAGGGGTATTTT.

This clone was picked up a small number of times. The chain uses TRBV7-9 and TRBJ2-5; 15 positions match TRBD2. The CDR3 spans 18 residues. CDR1 is SEHNR, CDR2 FQNEAQ, per germline (reference sequence). The V segment lost 5 bases and the J segment 0 bases; nucleotides outside the gene matches: 7. The CDR3 DNA sequence: TGTGCCAGCAGCCCGACCGGGACTAGCGGGGGGTACCAAGAGACCCAGTACTTC. Protein sequence: CASSPTGTSGGYQETQYF.

The chain carries TRBV9 and TRBJ1-2, with 7 nucleotides matching TRBD1. CDR3 length: 14 amino acids. Germline values: CDR1 SGDLS, CDR2 YYNGEE. The ends lost 3 bases at V and 2 bases at J; junction bases unmatched: 4. CDR3 DNA sequence: TGTGCCAGCAGCGCCCAGGGGGGGAACTATGGCTACACCTTC. Residues: CASSAQGGNYGYTF.